Presented here are 30 T cell receptor beta chains from one specimen sequenced in a study of cytomegalovirus exposure and HLA in healthy donors. It was with 60 Vbeta and 13 Jbeta primers that the PCR ran. Libraries were prepared by immunoSEQ multiplex PCR; TCRdb keeps only in-frame clonotypes and omits some of them. Of roughly 100,000 clones in the sample, 65% to 75% were seen once. Specimen: PBMCs. Receptor source: a man aged 40-55 years in good health and CMV-seropositive.

This clone was detected once. This chain joins TRBV30 and TRBJ2-5; possibly TRBD2 for D (7 bases). Per germline, CDR1 GTSNPN and CDR2 SVGIG (reference sequence). V shed 0 bases and J shed 4 bases, with 15 bases lying between them. This CDR3 contains 15 residues. CDR3 amino acids: CAWSVGGGILETQYF. The CDR3 coding sequence is TGTGCCTGGAGTGTGGGAGGGGGAATACTAGAGACCCAGTACTTC.

The V call is TRBV30, the J call TRBJ2-1, with D uncertain. Trimming stripped 0 bases from V and 4 bases from J, with 7 bases between. The CDR3 length is 13 residues. Looked up from germline, CDR1 is GTSNPN and CDR2 is SVGIG (reference sequence). The CDR3 region has the DNA TGTGCCTGGAGTGTGGTCGGTTACAATGAGCAGTTCTTC. This translates into CAWSVVGYNEQFF.

V is TRBV19 and J is TRBJ1-5, with 7 bases lining up with TRBD1. Germline V gene lookup returns CDR1 LNHDA and CDR2 SQIVND (reference sequence). V gave up 2 bases and J gave up 8 bases; unmatched junction bases: 9. The CDR3 runs to 15 residues. In DNA, the CDR3 is TGTGCCAGTAGTATATCGGCAGGGGGATGGAAGCCCCAGCATTTT. Amino acid sequence: CASSISAGGWKPQHF.

The chain employs TRBV5-1 and TRBJ2-7; 8 bases agree with TRBD1. The V segment lost 6 bases and the J segment 3 bases; nucleotides outside the gene matches: 5. Germline V gene data show CDR1 as SGHRS and CDR2 as YFSETQ. The CDR3 has 13 residues. The CDR3 region is CASIGDRFYEQYF. CDR3 in DNA: TGCGCCAGCATCGGGGACAGGTTCTACGAGCAGTACTTC.

The chain has TRBV29-1 and TRBJ1-1, with D maybe TRBD1 (6 bases). The CDR3 runs 14 residues. Germline V gene sequence: CDR1 SQVTM, CDR2 ANQGSEA. V gave up 4 bases and J gave up 11 bases, with 23 bases separating them. The CDR3 DNA sequence: TGCAGCGTTGTTGGGGACGGGTTTACAGGGATCGCTTTCTTT. It is translated as CSVVGDGFTGIAFF.

The chain is built from TRBV6-4 and TRBJ2-1, with TRBD2 matching over 14 bases. Looked up from germline, CDR1 is MRHNA and CDR2 is SNTAGT. The length of the CDR3 is 20 residues. Trimming took 7 bases from V and 4 from J; bases not matched to a gene: 18. The CDR3 nucleotides are TGTGCCAGCAACCTAACCGGGACTAGCGGGAGTAGTGGGATTTACAATGAGCAGTTCTTC. Its protein product is CASNLTGTSGSSGIYNEQFF.

The V and J genes are TRBV5-6 and TRBJ2-5; perhaps TRBD1 as D (5 bases). Trimming took 4 bases from V and 6 from J, leaving 19 bases between them. The CDR3 consists of 15 residues. Germline CDR1 is SGHDT and CDR2 is YYEEEE. CDR3 DNA: TGTGCCAGCAGCCCCGGTTCGTCAGGGCGGAAGACCCAGTACTTC. Protein sequence: CASSPGSSGRKTQYF.

The V and J genes are TRBV5-1 and TRBJ2-3, with D perhaps matching TRBD1 (6 bases). Trimming took 0 bases from V and 0 from J, leaving 20 bases between them. The CDR3 has 19 residues. CDR1 SGHRS and CDR2 YFSETQ come from the germline V gene. The CDR3 here is CASSLGDRLSFSSTDTQYF. In DNA form, the CDR3 reads TGCGCCAGCAGCTTGGGAGACAGGCTTTCCTTTTCTAGCACAGATACGCAGTATTTT.

This clone was seen a few times. The rearrangement joins TRBV19 to TRBJ1-1; D ambiguous. This CDR3 has 15 residues. Trimming removed 5 bases from V and 1 base from J, with 14 bases in between. Germline lookup yields CDR1 LNHDA and CDR2 SQIVND (reference sequence). CDR3 sequence: CASSYRELANTEAFF. CDR3 DNA sequence: TGTGCCAGTAGTTATCGGGAATTGGCGAACACTGAAGCTTTCTTT.

This clone was detected only once. This same CDR3 is encoded by further DNA sequences in the sample. The chain combines TRBV6-1 with TRBJ2-7; D is uncertain. Germline-derived CDR1 and CDR2 are MNHNS and SASEGT. The CDR3 runs to 14 residues. The ends were cut back, 3 bases at V and 2 bases at J, with 11 bases in the middle. CDR3 coding DNA: TGTGCCAGCAGTGACGGGTCACCCCCCTACGAGCAGTACGTC. It specifies CASSDGSPPYEQYV.

In this sample, this clone turned up once. The gene calls are TRBV6-1 and TRBJ2-3; 11 bases match TRBD2. The CDR3 spans 16 residues. J was trimmed by 5 bases and V by 4 bases; bases with no gene match: 8. Germline values: CDR1 MNHNS, CDR2 SASEGT. CDR3 residues: CASSGSLAGVEDTQYF. CDR3 nucleotides: TGTGCCAGCAGTGGGTCACTAGCGGGAGTGGAAGATACGCAGTATTTT.

The gene calls are TRBV7-9 and TRBJ2-2, with D possibly being TRBD2 (6 bases). The germline V gene has CDR1 SEHNR and CDR2 FQNEAQ (reference sequence). The CDR3 sequence is 13 residues long. The V and J ends lost 6 bases and 8 bases respectively, with 13 bases between them. The chain's CDR3 is CASSWTIQGELFF. The CDR3 DNA sequence: TGTGCCAGCAGTTGGACTATCCAGGGGGAGCTGTTTTTT.

The chain employs TRBV30 and TRBJ1-1; D is unclear. Germline V gene lookup returns CDR1 GTSNPN and CDR2 SVGIG (reference sequence). This CDR3 has 13 residues. The germline V and J ends were trimmed by 1 base and 0 bases, with 6 bases remaining between them. The CDR3 sequence: CAWSARLNTEAFF. The CDR3 DNA is TGTGCCTGGAGTGCCAGATTGAACACTGAAGCTTTCTTT.

This clone has just one count. The chain combines TRBV5-1 with TRBJ2-5; 7 nucleotides align to TRBD1. The germline CDR1 and CDR2 sequences are SGHRS and YFSETQ. This CDR3 is 12 amino acids long. Germline trimming cut 3 bases from V and 4 bases from J; bases unmatched to any gene: 0. The CDR3 region has the DNA TGCGCCAGCAGCTGGGACAGAGAGACCCAGTACTTC. Its protein product is CASSWDRETQYF.

This chain links TRBV18 with TRBJ2-5; possibly TRBD2 for D (5 bases). The CDR3 contains 14 residues. Trimming removed 3 bases at V and 5 bases at J, with 13 bases between. The V gene's germline CDR1 is KGHSH and CDR2 LQKENI. In nucleotides, the CDR3 is TGTGCCAGCTCACCTCCGGGGTCGTCGGAGACCCAGTACTTC. This codes for CASSPPGSSETQYF. Filled out from reference TRBV18 and TRBJ2-5, the complete variable domain reads NAGVMQNPRHLVRRRGQEARLRCSPMKGHSHVYWYRQLPEEGLKFMVYLQKENIIDESGMPKERFSAEFPKEGPSILRIQQVVRGDSAAYFCASSPPGSSETQYFGPGTRLLVL.

V is TRBV9 and J is TRBJ2-3; no clear D. CDR3 size: 12 residues. The germline V gene has CDR1 SGDLS and CDR2 YYNGEE. Trimming cost V 0 bases and J 6 bases, with 5 bases left between them. In DNA form, the CDR3 reads TGTGCCAGCAGCGTAGGAGCGGATACGCAGTATTTT. It is translated as CASSVGADTQYF.

This clone was picked up one time. This sequence joins TRBV4-1 and TRBJ2-7, with TRBD1 as a possible D gene (6 bases). The CDR3 loop spans 16 amino acids. Per germline, CDR1 MGHRA and CDR2 YSYEKL. Trimming shortened V by 0 bases and J by 0 bases, and 12 bases separated the two germline ends. CDR3 DNA: TGCGCCAGCAGCCAAGACGTTTCGACAGGCTCCTACGAGCAGTACTTC. Its protein is CASSQDVSTGSYEQYF.

V and J are TRBV6-1 and TRBJ2-7; weak D call: TRBD1 (6 bases). The CDR3 loop spans 13 amino acids. The V gene lost 6 bases and the J gene lost 2 bases, with 11 bases spanning the gap. Per germline, CDR1 MNHNS and CDR2 SASEGT. The CDR3 nucleotides are TGTGCCAGCAGGCAACAGGGTACCTACGAGCAGTACGTC. As protein: CASRQQGTYEQYV.

The chain is built from TRBV29-1 and TRBJ2-3, with TRBD2 identical over 8 bases. Germline lookup yields CDR1 SQVTM and CDR2 ANQGSEA. With 7 bases clipped from V and 4 bases from J, the junction kept 13 bases outside the gene matches. The CDR3 extends over 15 amino acids. The CDR3 nucleotides are TGCAGCGCGGCGGGGGGCAACGACGGCGCAGATACGCAGTATTTT. It yields the protein CSAAGGNDGADTQYF.

The V call is TRBV10-2, the J call TRBJ2-3, with a weak D call TRBD2 (5 bases). The V end lost 0 bases, the J end lost 1 base, and 8 bases lay between the germline ends. There are 15 residues in the CDR3. Per the germline V gene, CDR1 is WSHSY and CDR2 is SAAADI. CDR3 amino acids: CASSESTRGTDTQYF. CDR3 in DNA: TGCGCCAGCAGTGAGTCTACTAGAGGCACAGATACGCAGTATTTT.

The chain recombines TRBV11-2 with TRBJ2-7; TRBD2 matches at 8 bases. The CDR3 totals 16 residues. V shed 4 bases and J 3 bases; nucleotides not matched to a gene: 11. Germline CDR1 reads SGHAT; CDR2 reads FQNNGV. The CDR3 DNA follows: TGTGCCAGCAGCTCCCTAATACTAGCGGAGGACTACGAGCAGTACTTC. Its protein product is CASSSLILAEDYEQYF.

This clone was observed a few times. The chain has TRBV7-9 and TRBJ1-5; D remains ambiguous. The CDR3 extends over 13 amino acids. In germline, CDR1 is SEHNR, CDR2 FQNEAQ (reference sequence). Trimming stripped 5 bases from V and 3 bases from J, with 8 bases between. The CDR3 DNA reads as TGTGCCAGCAGCGCGGGATTCAATCAGCCCCAGCATTTT. This encodes CASSAGFNQPQHF.

The chain uses TRBV2 and TRBJ1-2, with 9 bases that match TRBD1. The length of the CDR3 is 17 residues. Germline-derived CDR1 and CDR2 are SNHLY and FYNNEI. With V trimmed by 4 bases and J by 2 bases, 11 bases remained unmatched. CDR3 DNA sequence: TGTGCCAGCAGTGTAACCCGGGACAGGGAGTCGAACTATGGCTACACCTTC. Translated: CASSVTRDRESNYGYTF.

The chain employs TRBV29-1 and TRBJ1-1; possibly TRBD1 for D (5 bases). Trimming left V 5 bases short and J 2 bases short, with 12 bases between. The germline gives CDR1 SQVTM, CDR2 ANQGSEA. The length of the CDR3 is 13 residues. The CDR3: CSVSTGGNTEAFF. In DNA form, the CDR3 reads TGCAGCGTTTCAACCGGGGGAAACACTGAAGCTTTCTTT.

J is TRBJ2-7 and V is TRBV28; D unresolved. V lost 5 bases to trimming and J lost 4 bases, with 6 bases between them. The CDR3 runs to 11 residues. The germline gives CDR1 MDHEN, CDR2 SYDVKM. The CDR3 protein is CASSHSYEQYV. CDR3 coding DNA: TGTGCCAGCAGTCACAGTTACGAGCAGTACGTC.

V and J are TRBV9 and TRBJ2-7, with 7 bases fitting TRBD2. V trimming: 3 bases; J trimming: 2 bases; junction bases outside the gene matches: 2. This CDR3 is built from 13 residues. Looked up from germline, CDR1 is SGDLS and CDR2 is YYNGEE. The CDR3 spells CASSGGTTYEQYF. DNA of the CDR3: TGTGCCAGCAGCGGCGGGACTACCTACGAGCAGTACTTC.

The gene calls are TRBV29-1 and TRBJ1-2; 9 nucleotides align to TRBD1. Per the germline V gene, CDR1 is SQVTM and CDR2 is ANQGSEA. This CDR3 is 17 amino acids long. The V segment lost 2 bases and the J segment 0 bases; nucleotides outside the gene matches: 10. CDR3 amino acids: CSVEREQGAKANYGYTF. Written as DNA, the CDR3 is TGCAGCGTTGAAAGAGAACAGGGGGCCAAAGCTAACTATGGCTACACCTTC.

V and J are TRBV7-9 and TRBJ2-1; 10 bases fit TRBD2. V shed 3 bases, J shed 4 bases, and the junction held 6 bases outside the gene matches. Looked up from germline, CDR1 is SEHNR and CDR2 is FQNEAQ (reference sequence). This CDR3 spans 16 amino acids. DNA of the CDR3: TGTGCCAGCAGCTTCCCCCCTAGCGGGAGTTACAATGAGCAGTTCTTC. Translation gives CASSFPPSGSYNEQFF.

The chain links TRBV2 to TRBJ2-3, with 7 nucleotides matching TRBD1. Germline V gene sequence: CDR1 SNHLY, CDR2 FYNNEI. With V trimmed by 5 bases and J by 4 bases, 6 bases remained unmatched. This CDR3 has 14 amino acids. The CDR3 DNA follows: TGTGCCAGCAGTACAGGGGTGGGGTCAGATACGCAGTATTTT. The encoded protein is CASSTGVGSDTQYF. Filled out from reference TRBV2 and TRBJ2-3, the complete variable domain reads EPEVTQTPSHQVTQMGQEVILRCVPISNHLYFYWYRQILGQKVEFLVSFYNNEISEKSEIFDDQFSVERPDGSNFTLKIRSTKLEDSAMYFCASSTGVGSDTQYFGPGTRLTVL.

The CDR3 reads CACDSGLNEQFF. In DNA form, the CDR3 reads TGTGCCTGCGATTCAGGGTTAAATGAGCAGTTCTTC. The chain recombines TRBV28 with TRBJ2-1; TRBD1 is a possible D gene (5 bases). V shed 11 bases and J shed 7 bases, with 15 bases lying between them. Germline CDR1 and CDR2: MDHEN and SYDVKM. The CDR3 sequence is 12 residues long.